Presented here are 19 T cell receptor beta chains from one specimen sequenced in a study. TCRdb passed the RT-PCR reads through MiXCR, listing each CDR3 protein once. The sample carries more than 600,000 distinct CDR3 sequences, 14% recorded once. Sequencing was carried out using memory CD4+ T cells from blood. All receptors come from a female donor in good health, serving as a healthy control.

This clonotype was observed at least ten times. CDR3 in amino acids: CASSWGQSTDTQYF. DNA for the CDR3: TGTGCCAGCAGCTGGGGACAGAGCACAGATACGCAGTATTTT. The V gene is TRBV7-2, the J gene TRBJ2-3, with 7 bases fitting TRBD1. Trimming cost V 4 bases and J 0 bases; bases outside gene matches: 1. The V gene's germline CDR1 is SGHTA and CDR2 FQGNSA. There are 14 residues in the CDR3.

The chain uses TRBV6-6 and TRBJ1-1; 9 bases are a match to TRBD1. CDR1 and CDR2 from the germline V gene are MNHNY and SVGAGI (reference sequence). The CDR3 spans 15 residues. V lost 6 bases to trimming and J lost 11 bases; unmatched junction nucleotides: 16. The DNA of the CDR3 is TGTGCCAGCAGAATCCAGACAGGGGGGCCTCCGACCGCTTTCTTT. Encoded protein: CASRIQTGGPPTAFF.

This clonotype was counted only a few times. The rearrangement links TRBV5-1 to TRBJ1-1; D is undetermined. This CDR3 contains 14 residues. V lost 0 bases to trimming and J lost 4 bases, with 10 bases between them. Germline V gives CDR1 SGHRS, CDR2 YFSETQ. The CDR3 DNA reads as TGCGCCAGCAGCTTGGAGCCGGCGCCCACTGAAGCTTTCTTT. Its translation: CASSLEPAPTEAFF.

The gene calls are TRBV25-1 and TRBJ2-2; 7 bases line up with TRBD2. The CDR3 sequence is 16 residues long. Germline-derived CDR1 and CDR2 are MGHDK and SYGVNS. The V gene end was trimmed by 1 base and the J gene end by 3 bases; junction bases not matched to a gene: 5. In DNA form, the CDR3 reads TGTGCCAGCAGTGAATGGGGAGGGGAGCACACCGGGGAGCTGTTTTTT. It specifies CASSEWGGEHTGELFF.

This clonotype appeared a few times. The J gene is TRBJ2-7, the V gene TRBV11-2; 7 bases line up with TRBD1. CDR3 length equals 16 residues. Germline loops: CDR1 SGHAT, CDR2 FQNNGV. The ends lost 5 bases at V and 0 bases at J; junction bases unmatched: 10. CDR3 bases: TGTGCCAGCAGCGGAGAGAACAGGGGAATCTCCTACGAGCAGTACTTC. As protein: CASSGENRGISYEQYF.

This clonotype has a count of ten or more. CDR3 coding DNA: TGTGCCAGCAGTTACCTACAGGGGAACACTGAAGCTTTCTTT. Protein: CASSYLQGNTEAFF. The rearrangement uses TRBV6-2 or TRBV6-3 and TRBJ1-1; D is possibly TRBD1 (6 bases). Germline loops: CDR1 MNHEY, CDR2 SVGEGT. The length of the CDR3 is 14 residues. Trimming shortened V by 2 bases and J by 1 base, and 8 bases separated the two germline ends.

This clonotype has a handful of counts. The chain employs TRBV7-9 and TRBJ1-5; TRBD1 might be the D (5 bases). Trimming cost V 1 base and J 4 bases, with 20 bases left between them. Germline V gives CDR1 SEHNR, CDR2 FQNEAQ (reference sequence). There are 18 residues in the CDR3. The CDR3 region is CASSLDVSGSGLNQPQHF. The CDR3 nucleotides are TGTGCCAGCAGCTTAGACGTGTCAGGGTCTGGCCTAAATCAGCCCCAGCATTTT. Full variable domain (rest looked up from reference TRBV7-9 and TRBJ1-5): DTGVSQNPRHKITKRGQNVTFRCDPISEHNRLYWYRQTLGQGPEFLTYFQNEAQLEKSRLLSDRFSAERPKGSFSTLEIQRTEQGDSAMYLCASSLDVSGSGLNQPQHFGDGTRLSIL.

This chain joins TRBV11-2 and TRBJ1-2, with D perhaps TRBD1 (6 bases). The V and J ends lost 2 bases and 6 bases respectively, with 13 bases between them. The germline V gene encodes CDR1 SGHAT and CDR2 FQNNGV. CDR3 size: 14 residues. The CDR3 nucleotides read TGTGCCAGCAGCTTAACCCAGGGGAGAGATGGCTACACCTTC. Its protein is CASSLTQGRDGYTF.

This clonotype was detected ten times or more. This sequence joins TRBV7-2 and TRBJ2-2; 9 nucleotides match TRBD2. CDR1 is SGHTA, CDR2 FQGNSA, per germline. J lost 13 bases, V lost 4 bases, and 4 bases had no gene match. This CDR3 has 12 residues. CDR3 region: CASSSIAGVLFF. The CDR3 DNA is TGTGCCAGCAGCTCCATAGCGGGAGTGCTGTTTTTT.

This clonotype was recorded many times. A much more abundant neighbour one base away suggests this may be a read error. The V and J genes are TRBV7-2 and TRBJ2-5; D not certain. Deletions cut 2 bases from V and 5 bases from J, with 6 bases between. Germline CDR1 is SGHTA and CDR2 is FQGNSA. The CDR3 loop spans 12 amino acids. Written as DNA, the CDR3 is TGTGCCAGCAGCTTAAATCGGGAGACCCAGTACTTC. This codes for CASSLNRETQYF.

V usage is TRBV27 and J usage is TRBJ1-2; D is ambiguous. V lost 0 bases and J lost 8, with 13 bases in between. The germline V gene has CDR1 MNHEY and CDR2 SMNVEV (reference sequence). CDR3 length: 14 amino acids. The CDR3 spells CASSLSQSAGGYTF. The CDR3 DNA is TGTGCCAGCAGTTTATCGCAGAGCGCGGGAGGCTACACCTTC.

This clonotype has just a few counts. The V gene is TRBV29-1, the J gene TRBJ2-7; 7 bases fit TRBD1. CDR1 SQVTM and CDR2 ANQGSEA come from the germline V gene. The CDR3 totals 12 residues. V lost 6 bases and J lost 7; bases outside the gene matches: 9. This CDR3 is CSVNRGGREQYF. The CDR3 coding sequence is TGCAGCGTGAACAGGGGTGGGCGTGAGCAGTACTTC.

Ten or more counts support this clonotype. The CDR3 bases are TGTGCCAGCAGTGCGGTGGGAAACATTCAGTACTTC. Protein: CASSAVGNIQYF. This sequence joins TRBV6-5 and TRBJ2-4; no clear D gene. The CDR3 totals 12 residues. Germline CDR1 is MNHEY and CDR2 is SVGAGI. Trimming shortened V by 5 bases and J by 6 bases, and 8 bases separated the two germline ends.

Many counts were recorded for this clonotype. This sequence joins TRBV20-1 and TRBJ1-5; no clear D gene. Trimming left V 2 bases short and J 5 bases short, with 7 bases between. The CDR3 loop spans 12 amino acids. Germline V gene data show CDR1 as DFQATT and CDR2 as SNEGSKA (reference sequence). This CDR3 is CSARQYDQPQHF. As DNA, the CDR3 is TGCAGTGCTAGACAGTACGATCAGCCCCAGCATTTT.

This clonotype was picked up a small number of times. The chain uses TRBV10-3 and TRBJ2-7; D is undetermined. Germline CDR1 and CDR2: ENHRY and SYGVKD. There are 13 residues in the CDR3. Trimming removed 3 bases at V and 5 bases at J, with 11 bases between. The CDR3 region is CAISDRQIHEQYF. In DNA form, the CDR3 reads TGTGCCATCAGTGACAGACAAATCCACGAGCAGTACTTC.

The chain employs TRBV18 and TRBJ1-5, with D possibly matching TRBD1 (6 bases). The germline CDR1 and CDR2 sequences are KGHSH and LQKENI. The CDR3 is 17 amino acids. V shed 3 bases and J shed 7 bases, with 22 bases lying between them. CDR3 bases: TGTGCCAGCTCACCCGACGGCGGTGTGGCCGGGGGCCAGCCCCAGCATTTT. It codes for CASSPDGGVAGGQPQHF.

This clonotype occurred many times. The chain has TRBV7-2 and TRBJ1-5, with 7 bases matching TRBD1. CDR3 length: 13 amino acids. Unmatched junction bases numbered 10, after V lost 10 bases and J lost 7 bases. Germline CDR1 is SGHTA and CDR2 is FQGNSA. In DNA form, the CDR3 reads TGTGCCACCCACAGGGGACCGGGACAGCCCCAGCATTTT. Encoded protein: CATHRGPGQPQHF. The full variable domain, in which reference TRBV7-2 and TRBJ1-5 provide the parts outside the CDR3, is GAGVSQSPSNKVTEKGKDVELRCDPISGHTALYWYRQSLGQGLEFLIYFQGNSAPDKSGLPSDRFSAERTGGSVSTLTIQRTQQEDSAVYLCATHRGPGQPQHFGDGTRLSIL.

The chain combines TRBV2 with TRBJ2-2, with 7 positions matching TRBD1. The CDR3 is 18 residues long. From germline, CDR1 is SNHLY and CDR2 FYNNEI. V lost 6 bases and J lost 3; bases outside the gene matches: 16. CDR3 DNA: TGTGCCAGCAGGACAGGGAACGCCGAACACAGTGACACCGGGGAGCTGTTTTTT. Translated: CASRTGNAEHSDTGELFF. The entire variable domain, with the rest obtained from reference TRBV2 and TRBJ2-2, is as follows: EPEVTQTPSHQVTQMGQEVILRCVPISNHLYFYWYRQILGQKVEFLVSFYNNEISEKSEIFDDQFSVERPDGSNFTLKIRSTKLEDSAMYFCASRTGNAEHSDTGELFFGEGSRLTVL.

This chain connects TRBV20-1 to TRBJ1-2; 7 bases line up with TRBD1. Germline V CDR1 and CDR2: DFQATT, SNEGSKA (reference sequence). J gave up 5 bases and V 6 bases, and 12 bases lay outside the gene matches. This CDR3 is 14 amino acids long. The CDR3 DNA reads TGCAGTGCCCTGGGAGGGCAGGGGGTGTATGGCTACACCTTC. Protein sequence: CSALGGQGVYGYTF.